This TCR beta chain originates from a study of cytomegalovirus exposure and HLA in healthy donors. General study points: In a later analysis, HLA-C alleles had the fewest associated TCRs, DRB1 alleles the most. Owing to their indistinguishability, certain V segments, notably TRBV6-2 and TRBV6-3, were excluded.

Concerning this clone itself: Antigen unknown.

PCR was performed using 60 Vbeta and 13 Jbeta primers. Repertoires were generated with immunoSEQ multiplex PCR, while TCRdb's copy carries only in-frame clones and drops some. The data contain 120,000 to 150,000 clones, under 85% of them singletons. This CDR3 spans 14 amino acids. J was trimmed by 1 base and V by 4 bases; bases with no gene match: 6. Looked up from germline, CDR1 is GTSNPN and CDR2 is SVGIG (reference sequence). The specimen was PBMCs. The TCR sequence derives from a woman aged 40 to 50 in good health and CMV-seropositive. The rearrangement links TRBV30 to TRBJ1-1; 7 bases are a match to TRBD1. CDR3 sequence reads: CAWTYRDRNTEAFF. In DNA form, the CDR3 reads TGTGCCTGGACCTACCGGGACAGGAACACTGAAGCTTTCTTT.